What follows describes a single TCR beta chain. The antigen remains unidentified. Germline CDR1 DFQATT, CDR2 SNEGSKA (reference sequence). This CDR3 region has 13 residues. Germline trimming cut 7 bases from V and 3 bases from J; bases unmatched to any gene: 2. This entry belongs to a study of CD8 T cells in Susac syndrome. Study observations and caveats: Clonal expansion was absent from the CD4+ T cell repertoires in Susac syndrome.

Reverse transcription of roughly 0.45 to 1 ug RNA used random hexamers. A single record per CDR3 protein comes from TCRdb applying MiXCR to the immunoSEQ multiplex PCR reads. The data show 150,000 to 200,000 distinct CDR3 sequences, 90% to 95% seen once. The clonotype comes from a human donor with Susac syndrome. Sequences were obtained from CD4+ T cells from PBMCs. The rearrangement uses TRBV20-1 and TRBJ2-3, with 12 positions matching TRBD2. The CDR3 DNA follows: TGCAGTGAACTAGCGGGGGGTACAGATACGCAGTATTTT. Translated: CSELAGGTDTQYF.